This entry is about one T cell receptor beta chain. Its target is unknown. The data originate from a study of post-analysis software for immune sequencing data. Study-level points and caveats: Four or five TRBV segments, including TRBV5-6, TRBV5-1 and TRBV20-1, were more frequent in patients than controls.

Germline V lookup: CDR1 DFQATT, CDR2 SNEGSKA (reference sequence). Trimming at V came to 2 bases and at J to 3 bases, leaving 4 bases not matched to a gene. The CDR3 is 14 amino acids. Libraries were made from TCR beta cDNA, and they carried unique molecular identifiers. TCRdb recomputed calls from the PCR reads with MiXCR, one row per CDR3 protein. The sample gives roughly 570,000 distinct CDR3 sequences, 30% to 40% of which show up once; under 7% is in the top ten. This clonotype was obtained from a girl aged 2-17 years with multiple sclerosis. Source material: blood. This chain links TRBV20-1 with TRBJ1-5; 7 bases align to TRBD1. Here the CDR3 reads CSARRRGSNQPQHF. The CDR3 coding sequence is TGCAGTGCTAGACGCAGGGGGTCCAATCAGCCCCAGCATTTT.